This T cell receptor beta chain came from a study of blood T cell repertoires in COVID-19. V was shortened by 6 bases and J by 2 bases, with 11 bases between the two germline ends. Germline V lookup: CDR1 SGHRS, CDR2 YFSETQ. The CDR3 loop spans 13 amino acids. Original data processing: By means of reference gene primer amplification, nucleated cell counts were estimated. The protocol was immunoSEQ multiplex PCR, while the TCRdb copy is restricted to in-frame clones and leaves out a portion. The DNA was the basis for D and trimming; V, J and clone size are from that table. The sample includes over 150,000 clones, approximately 88% seen only once; the top ten take roughly a tenth.

The chain couples TRBV5-1 to TRBJ1-2; tentative D call: TRBD1 (6 bases). The sample was peripheral blood. The receptor was isolated from a woman older than 75 with active or convalescent COVID-19. The chain's CDR3 is CASTPQGNYGYTF. The DNA for the CDR3 is TGCGCCAGCACCCCACAGGGCAACTATGGCTACACCTTC.